This T cell receptor beta chain was identified during a study of T cell responses to AZD1222 COVID-19 vaccine. Assay used: immunoSEQ multiplex PCR; TCRdb lists only in-frame clones, some missing. The sample lists about 140,000 clones, 84% occurring once. Remarks on this clone: As yet, its antigen is unknown.

The CDR3 runs to 11 residues. The V gene lost 1 base and the J gene lost 9 bases, with 4 bases spanning the gap. Per germline, CDR1 MGHRA and CDR2 YSYEKL. Study-level results: Baseline seropositivity occurred in only a handful of AZD1222 recipients. After the peak T cell response, and only then, were repertoires sampled. Among vaccine-associated CD4 TCRs, coverage spanned spike, with dominance at 160-218 and 743-854.

Sequenced here: peripheral blood, sampled on day 0 of AZD1222 vaccination. The V gene is TRBV4-1, the J gene TRBJ2-1, with D uncertain. The clonotype originates from an adult in good health. CDR3 in DNA: TGCGCCAGCAGCCAAGGGGCTGAGCAGTTCTTC. Protein sequence: CASSQGAEQFF.